This record covers a single TCR beta chain. The specificity of this receptor is unknown. No base-level quality is on record; no much larger clone is a single base apart. Peripheral blood CD8+ and CD4+ T cells from healthy donors, Susac syndrome patients and multiple sclerosis patients were profiled by high-throughput TCR beta sequencing. Treatment-naive patients with stable or active relapsing-remitting disease fulfilling revised McDonald criteria were used as multiple sclerosis controls. Bulk CD8+ and CD4+ T cells were purified by magnetic negative isolation, whereas CD8+ TEMRA cells were enriched by FACS. Blood was collected in EDTA tubes and processed within 24 hours, with PBMCs isolated through density gradient centrifugation. PBMCs intended for TCR sequencing were cryopreserved in liquid nitrogen and were subsequently thawed in a 37 degrees C water bath. The sorted or isolated CD4+, CD8+ and CD8+ TEMRA cells reached a purity of at least 90%.

This specimen comes from a study of CD8 T cells in Susac syndrome (dated by TCRdb to the late 2010s). Notes on the research overall: Whether CD8+ T cell activation and differentiation in Susac syndrome was antigen driven was tested using repertoire sequencing. Broader findings and caveats from the paper: The number of individuals in the TCR sequencing and HLA analysis was acknowledged as relatively small.

There are 13 amino acids in the CDR3, from cysteine to phenylalanine inclusive. Of all the DNA, just the CDR3 is kept, 39 bases in frame from base 1. The germline V and J ends show losses of 6 bases and 3 bases respectively, and no gene match explains 2 bases of the junction. In the germline V gene, CDR1 corresponds to MNHEY and CDR2 to SVGAGI. RNA was extracted using the RNeasy kit, and roughly 0.5 to 1 microgram was reverse transcribed with random hexamers. The immunoSEQ multiplex PCR assay, covering 54 Vbeta and 13 Jbeta segments, was used to amplify TCR beta CDR3 regions. PCR amplification bias was corrected by using a synthetic template baseline for primer optimization and computational correction. Concerning the study's data processing: Reads were assigned to V, D and J genes according to IMGT and analyzed in immunoSEQ Analyzer, with only productive sequences retained. To calculate clonality, Shannon entropy was normalized by log2 of the number of productive unique sequences and then subtracted from one. For each patient and control, public and private clones were evaluated within the 100 most prevalent clones. Susac-specific clones were defined as absent from healthy and MS cohorts, 800 to 1,200 published viral clones and other ImmuneACCESS disease sequences. The raw public reads went through TCRdb reprocessing: fastp at Q25, MiXCR clone calling, in-frame beta chains kept. CDR3 protein sequences are deduplicated, and each keeps its most common genes and DNA. The V and J calls and clone size are TCRdb's, not the authors'. This sample comprises about 210,000 distinct CDR3 sequences, around 96% of them detected only once. Of the sample, roughly 0.1% is held by the ten largest clones.

The chain is made from TRBV6-5 and TRBJ2-7; 10 bases in between match TRBD1. The sequence was obtained from a human donor with multiple sclerosis. Sequencing was performed on CD4+ T cells from PBMCs. The encoded CDR3 is CASRWTGGYEQYF. The nucleotide sequence reads as follows: TGTGCCAGCAGATGGACAGGGGGCTACGAGCAGTACTTC.